Below are 31 T cell receptor beta chains sequenced from a single sample in a study of T cell clonality in common variable immunodeficiency. The assay was immunoSEQ multiplex PCR, and TCRdb's table has in-frame clones only and misses some. This sample includes under 35,000 clones with no singletons; its ten biggest clones take up 3.8%. The sequenced material came from peripheral blood mononuclear cells. The receptors stem from a person aged 18-70 years in good health.

This clone appeared a few times. The read terminates 3 residues ahead of where the CDR3 ends, so the germline J gene completes it. This chain joins TRBV7-2 and TRBJ2-7; tentatively, D is TRBD1 (6 bases). Trimming left V 4 bases short and J 1 base short, with 8 bases between. The germline V gene encodes CDR1 SGHTA and CDR2 FQGNSA. The CDR3 totals 13 residues. The CDR3 loop is CASSYGQSYEQYF. Partial CDR3 DNA: TGTGCCAGCAGCTACGGACAGTCCTACGAG. Filled out from reference TRBV7-2 and TRBJ2-7, the complete variable domain reads GAGVSQSPSNKVTEKGKDVELRCDPISGHTALYWYRQSLGQGLEFLIYFQGNSAPDKSGLPSDRFSAERTGGSVSTLTIQRTQQEDSAVYLCASSYGQSYEQYFGPGTRLTVT.

This clone came up many times. The read falls 3 residues short of the CDR3 end, and the missing part is taken from the germline J gene. The V and J genes are TRBV7-6 and TRBJ2-1; the match to TRBD2 covers 10 bases. Trimming took 5 bases from V and 4 from J; bases not matched to a gene: 8. CDR1 and CDR2 from the germline V gene are SGHVS and FNYEAQ. This CDR3 comprises 16 residues. The DNA read from the CDR3 is TGTGCCAGCAGCCTAACGACTAGCGGGTTGTACAATGAG. This codes for CASSLTTSGLYNE. The complete CDR3 reads CASSLTTSGLYNEQFF.

This clone was recorded many times. The sequence runs out 3 residues before the end of the CDR3; the remainder is reconstructed from the germline J gene. The V call is TRBV9, the J call TRBJ2-3, with TRBD2 as a possible D gene (5 bases). Trimming pared 0 bases from V and 0 bases from J, leaving 5 bases between. Germline-derived CDR1 and CDR2 are SGDLS and YYNGEE. CDR3 size: 14 residues. Partial CDR3 DNA: TGTGCCAGCAGCGTAGCGGGGAGCACAGATACG. Translated: CASSVAGSTDT. The CDR3 as a whole reads CASSVAGSTDTQYF.

This clone was recorded at least ten times. The CDR3 end falls 3 residues outside the read, so it is completed with the germline J gene. This chain joins TRBV6-1 and TRBJ1-5; the D gene is possibly TRBD1 (5 bases). Between the trimmed V and J ends, which lost 0 bases and 7 bases, there was a span of 13 bases. Germline loops: CDR1 MNHNS, CDR2 SASEGT. The CDR3 is made up of 15 amino acids. CDR3 sequence reads: CASSEAGGMGQPQHF. Partial CDR3 DNA: TGTGCCAGCAGTGAAGCGGGGGGTATGGGGCAGCCC.

This clone was counted a few times. The read terminates 3 residues ahead of where the CDR3 ends, so the germline J gene completes it. The identical CDR3 is also encoded by other nucleotide sequences in the sample. This sequence joins TRBV7-2 and TRBJ1-3; no definite D call. CDR1 SGHTA and CDR2 FQGNSA come from the germline V gene. V lost 4 bases and J lost 3, with 7 bases in between. The CDR3 is made up of 13 amino acids. CDR3 in amino acids: CASSSSGGNTIYF. CDR3 bases read: TGTGCCAGCAGCTCGTCGGGTGGAAACACC.

This clone showed up many times. The CDR3 sequence is CASSKGMTGTETQYF. The DNA read from the CDR3 is TGTGCCAGTAGTAAGGGCATGACAGGGACAGAGACC. This chain links TRBV19 with TRBJ2-5; TRBD1 matches 7 bases. The read terminates 3 residues before the CDR3 end, so the remaining end is supplied by the germline J gene. This CDR3 contains 15 residues. The V segment lost 4 bases and the J segment 4 bases; nucleotides outside the gene matches: 9. CDR1 LNHDA and CDR2 SQIVND come from the germline V gene (reference sequence).

This clone has at least ten counts. The CDR3 here is CASSPGQSETQYF. CDR3 bases read: TGTGCCAGCAGCCCCGGACAGTCGGAGACC. The chain links TRBV7-3 to TRBJ2-5, with D maybe TRBD1 (6 bases). The CDR3 goes on 3 residues after the read ends, and that part is filled in from the germline J gene. Trimming stripped 5 bases from V and 5 bases from J, with 12 bases between. The germline V gene has CDR1 SGHTA and CDR2 FQGTGA. CDR3 length: 13 residues.

This clone was recorded at least ten times. The read is 3 residues too short to cover the CDR3 end, so that end is filled in from the germline J gene. The chain employs TRBV2 and TRBJ2-1; 8 nucleotides agree with TRBD2. The trim removed 4 bases at V and 4 bases at J, leaving 12 bases unmatched. This CDR3 region has 17 residues. Germline V lookup: CDR1 SNHLY, CDR2 FYNNEI. The CDR3 DNA, read in part, is TGTGCCAGCAGTGGGATAGTAGGCGGGGGGAATTACAATGAG. This translates into CASSGIVGGGNYNE. The CDR3, in full, reads CASSGIVGGGNYNEQFF.

This clone was counted at least ten times. Read sequence stops 3 residues before the CDR3 end, and the germline J gene provides the missing end. The rearrangement joins TRBV19 to TRBJ2-1; tentatively, D is TRBD2 (5 bases). This CDR3 region has 15 residues. Trimming shortened V by 4 bases and J by 9 bases, and 19 bases separated the two germline ends. Germline-derived CDR1 and CDR2 are LNHDA and SQIVND (reference sequence). Partial CDR3 DNA: TGTGCCAGTAGTAGGACTCGTGCCGTGTCGGGTGAG. Its protein is CASSRTRAVSGE. The whole CDR3 protein is CASSRTRAVSGEQFF.

This clone was counted ten times or more. The CDR3 extends 3 residues past the end of the read, so its final part is completed from the germline J gene. The V gene is TRBV5-1, the J gene TRBJ2-5, with TRBD1 matching 10 bases. V shed 0 bases and J 4 bases; nucleotides not matched to a gene: 3. This CDR3 has 15 amino acids. Germline V CDR1 and CDR2: SGHRS, YFSETQ. The sequenced part of the CDR3 DNA is TGCGCCAGCAGCTTGGGAGACAGGGGGCCAGAGACC. Translated: CASSLGDRGPET. The CDR3 as a whole reads CASSLGDRGPETQYF. The whole variable domain, remainder taken from reference TRBV5-1 and TRBJ2-5, is KAGVTQTPRYLIKTRGQQVTLSCSPISGHRSVSWYQQTPGQGLQFLFEYFSETQRNKGNFPGRFSGRQFSNSRSEMNVSTLELGDSALYLCASSLGDRGPETQYFGPGTRLLVL.

This clone was recorded many times. The read falls 3 residues short of the CDR3 end, and the missing part is taken from the germline J gene. V gene TRBV6-1 combines with J gene TRBJ1-2, with TRBD1 matching 9 bases. Germline CDR1 MNHNS, CDR2 SASEGT. The ends lost 4 bases at V and 5 bases at J; junction bases unmatched: 5. The CDR3 covers 14 residues. CDR3 DNA (partial): TGTGCCAGCAGTGCCCGGGGACAGGGATATGGC. Its translation: CASSARGQGYG. The full CDR3 sequence reads CASSARGQGYGYTF.

This clone was detected ten times or more. The read ends 3 residues shy of where the CDR3 ends; the end is completed using the germline J gene. This sequence joins TRBV20-1 and TRBJ2-3, with 9 nucleotides matching TRBD1. CDR1 and CDR2 (germline): DFQATT, SNEGSKA (reference sequence). This CDR3 contains 15 residues. The CDR3 reads CSASSPGQGPGTQYF. CDR3 bases read: TGCAGTGCTAGCTCACCGGGACAGGGCCCCGGGACG.

This clone was seen many times. The CDR3 end is not reached by the read, which stops 3 residues before it; the germline J gene fills it in. The rearrangement uses TRBV5-1 and TRBJ1-6; D remains ambiguous. CDR1 and CDR2 from the germline V gene are SGHRS and YFSETQ. With 1 base removed from V and 6 bases from J, the gap between germline ends came to 11 bases. The CDR3 spans 15 residues. CDR3 loop: CASSLSGGGNSPLHF. CDR3 bases read: TGCGCCAGCAGCTTGTCTGGCGGAGGTAATTCACCC.

Only a few counts were recorded for this clone. Read sequence stops 3 residues before the CDR3 end, and the germline J gene provides the missing end. This rearrangement joins TRBV11-2 to TRBJ1-2; TRBD1 is a possible D gene (6 bases). From germline, CDR1 is SGHAT and CDR2 FQNNGV. The CDR3 totals 15 residues. The CDR3 reads CASSFQQGTSYDYTF. The sequenced part of the CDR3 DNA is TGTGCCAGCAGCTTTCAACAGGGAACATCCTACGAC.

A few counts support this clone. With the read ending 3 residues before the CDR3 end, the germline J gene is used to fill in that end. The chain links TRBV11-2 to TRBJ2-3, with 8 nucleotides matching TRBD1. The germline gives CDR1 SGHAT, CDR2 FQNNGV. V trimming: 5 bases; J trimming: 2 bases; junction bases outside the gene matches: 3. The CDR3 loop spans 14 amino acids. Here the CDR3 reads CASSPDRVTDTQYF. The DNA read from the CDR3 is TGTGCCAGCAGCCCGGACAGGGTCACAGATACG.

Turning to this clone: The read gets to within 3 residues of the CDR3 end, and the germline J gene fills in the rest. The chain recombines TRBV5-6 with TRBJ1-2; D is undetermined. The CDR3 extends over 13 amino acids. The germline V gene has CDR1 SGHDT and CDR2 YYEEEE. CDR3 sequence: CASSPEGSYDYTF. CDR3 DNA, as far as it was read: TGTGCCAGCAGCCCGGAGGGCTCCTACGAC.

This clone occurred many times. The read stops 3 residues short of the end of the CDR3; the missing end is completed from the germline J gene. This chain joins TRBV2 and TRBJ1-4; 10 positions match TRBD1. The CDR3 contains 13 residues. The V and J ends lost 6 bases and 8 bases, in that order; junction bases with no gene match: 3. The germline V gene has CDR1 SNHLY and CDR2 FYNNEI. The DNA read from the CDR3 is TGTGCCAGCAGAGGACAGGGGGTGGAAAAA. Translating it yields CASRGQGVEK. The full-length CDR3 reads as CASRGQGVEKLFF.

Details on this clone: Read data end 3 residues before the CDR3 end; the end is taken from the germline J gene. The chain combines TRBV30 with TRBJ1-2; no clear D. Germline CDR1 and CDR2: GTSNPN and SVGIG (reference sequence). The CDR3 loop spans 16 amino acids. The part of the CDR3 DNA that was read is TGTGCCTGGAGTGTACTAGGTAGCGGGAGGTCAGATACC. The encoded protein is CAWSVLGSGRSDT. The full CDR3 protein reads CAWSVLGSGRSDTYTF.

The sample holds many counts of this clone. The missing CDR3 end, 3 residues past where the read stops, is filled in from the germline J gene. This sequence joins TRBV29-1 and TRBJ2-2; weak D call: TRBD1 (5 bases). Germline CDR1 is SQVTM and CDR2 is ANQGSEA. The CDR3 sequence is 12 residues long. Trimming removed 6 bases from V and 7 bases from J, with 12 bases in between. The covered CDR3 bases are TGCAGCGTAGCCAGCCAGGGCGGGGAG. This translates into CSVASQGGE. The entire CDR3 sequence reads CSVASQGGELFF.

This clone was observed at least ten times. The CDR3 protein is CASSPLPGQGVNHEQYF. The sequenced CDR3 bases are TGCGCCAGCAGCCCGCTACCGGGACAGGGAGTCAACCACGAG. V and J are TRBV5-1 and TRBJ2-7; 9 bases agree with TRBD1. The read comes to an end 3 residues before the CDR3 does, leaving the germline J gene to fill in the end. The CDR3 consists of 17 residues. Germline assignment: CDR1 SGHRS and CDR2 YFSETQ. V dropped 4 bases and J dropped 5; count of bases not matched to a gene: 16.

This clone was counted many times. The observed sequence ends 3 residues before the CDR3 terminus, with the missing tail filled in from the germline J gene. This rearrangement joins TRBV10-3 to TRBJ2-5; 9 nucleotides line up with TRBD1. Germline V lookup: CDR1 ENHRY, CDR2 SYGVKD. Trimming cost V 5 bases and J 4 bases; bases outside gene matches: 8. There are 15 residues in the CDR3. CDR3 residues: CAISTGTGKGETQYF. The CDR3 bases that were read are TGTGCCATCAGTACCGGGACAGGGAAAGGAGAGACC.

In this sample, this clone turned up many times. From the germline J gene comes the end of the CDR3, since the read stops 3 residues before it. The genes are TRBV6-2 or TRBV6-3 and TRBJ1-1; 8 bases fit TRBD1. The CDR3 is 16 residues long. Germline V lookup: CDR1 MNHEY, CDR2 SVGEGT. The V gene end was trimmed by 8 bases and the J gene end by 4 bases; junction bases not matched to a gene: 15. The sequenced part of the CDR3 DNA is TGTGCCAGCGATGGGCGTGGCCGAACAGGGGGCACTGAA. It translates to CASDGRGRTGGTE. The entire CDR3 reads CASDGRGRTGGTEAFF.

In this sample, this clone turned up many times. The CDR3 end is not reached by the read, which stops 3 residues before it; the germline J gene fills it in. This chain joins TRBV7-9 and TRBJ1-6; D possibly corresponds to TRBD1 (5 bases). Germline V CDR1 and CDR2: SEHNR, FQNEAQ (reference sequence). This CDR3 has 15 residues. Trimming removed 7 bases from V and 8 bases from J, with 18 bases in between. The sequenced CDR3 bases are TGTGCCAGCACCTACACGGACATCCCCTATTCACCC. Residues: CASTYTDIPYSP. The full CDR3 sequence reads CASTYTDIPYSPLHF.

Ten or more counts support this clone. The sequenced fragment ends 3 residues before the CDR3 boundary, so the rest is inferred from the germline J gene. J is TRBJ2-7 and V is TRBV9; D is possibly TRBD2 (7 bases). The V end was cut by 4 bases, the J end by 2 bases, with 16 bases between. This CDR3 comprises 15 residues. Per germline, CDR1 SGDLS and CDR2 YYNGEE. Here the CDR3 reads CASSPEGGATYEQYF. The covered CDR3 bases are TGTGCCAGCAGCCCCGAGGGGGGGGCTACCTACGAG. The full variable domain, its missing parts supplied by reference TRBV9 and TRBJ2-7, is DSGVTQTPKHLITATGQRVTLRCSPRSGDLSVYWYQQSLDQGLQFLIQYYNGEERAKGNILERFSAQQFPDLHSELNLSSLELGDSALYFCASSPEGGATYEQYFGPGTRLTVT.

The table lists this clone with many counts. Read data end 3 residues before the CDR3 end; the end is taken from the germline J gene. This sequence joins TRBV5-1 and TRBJ2-1; 7 nucleotides line up with TRBD2. The germline V gene has CDR1 SGHRS and CDR2 YFSETQ. Losses at the gene ends were 0 bases for V and 9 bases for J; bases not matched to a gene: 6. The CDR3 length is 14 residues. The sequenced part of the CDR3 DNA is TGCGCCAGCAGCTTGGGGGGCTGGGGGGGTGAG. This gives the protein CASSLGGWGGE. The whole CDR3 protein reads CASSLGGWGGEQFF.

The sample holds many counts of this clone. The read ends 3 residues early relative to the CDR3; the germline J gene fills the gap. V usage is TRBV7-3 and J usage is TRBJ2-3; 8 bases are a match to TRBD2. Germline V lookup: CDR1 SGHTA, CDR2 FQGTGA. This CDR3 has 15 amino acids. The J segment lost 0 bases and the V segment lost 5 bases, leaving 4 bases of the junction unmatched. Incomplete CDR3 DNA: TGTGCCAGCAGCAATCGGGGGGGAAGCACAGATACG. Protein: CASSNRGGSTDT. The whole CDR3 sequence is CASSNRGGSTDTQYF. The whole variable domain, remainder taken from reference TRBV7-3 and TRBJ2-3, is GAGVSQTPSNKVTEKGKYVELRCDPISGHTALYWYRQSLGQGPEFLIYFQGTGAADDSGLPNDRFFAVRPEGSVSTLKIQRTERGDSAVYLCASSNRGGSTDTQYFGPGTRLTVL.

This clone showed up many times. The CDR3 end lies 3 residues beyond the end of the read and is filled in from the germline J gene. J is TRBJ2-5 and V is TRBV20-1, with TRBD2 matching 9 bases. The CDR3 runs to 15 residues. With 1 base clipped from V and 5 bases from J, the junction kept 8 bases outside the gene matches. CDR1 DFQATT and CDR2 SNEGSKA come from the germline V gene (reference sequence). CDR3 loop: CSARVPGLAMETQYF. The covered CDR3 bases are TGCAGTGCTAGAGTCCCGGGACTAGCAATGGAGACC.

This clone was counted ten times or more. Partial CDR3 DNA: TGCGCCAGCAGCTTGGAGATGACAGGGAGTCCCTACGAG. It encodes CASSLEMTGSPYE. The entire CDR3 protein reads CASSLEMTGSPYEQYF. The rearrangement links TRBV5-1 to TRBJ2-7, with 7 bases aligning to TRBD1. The CDR3 goes on 3 residues after the read ends, and that part is filled in from the germline J gene. V lost 0 bases, J lost 2 bases, and 8 bases stayed unmatched. The CDR3 contains 16 residues. Germline V gives CDR1 SGHRS, CDR2 YFSETQ.

This clone was observed at least ten times. The CDR3 is cut off 3 residues early in the read; its end comes from the germline J gene. The rearrangement links TRBV20-1 to TRBJ2-3; TRBD2 matches 13 bases. CDR1 DFQATT and CDR2 SNEGSKA come from the germline V gene (reference sequence). The CDR3 totals 14 residues. Trimming at V came to 5 bases and at J to 5 bases, leaving 4 bases not matched to a gene. The CDR3 bases that were read are TGCAGTGCTGTGACTAGCGGGAGGAAAGATACG. Amino acids: CSAVTSGRKDT. The CDR3 in its entirety is CSAVTSGRKDTQYF.

In its sample, this clone was seen many times. Coverage ceases 3 residues before the CDR3 finishes, and the germline J gene fills in the end. J is TRBJ2-6 and V is TRBV7-2; D perhaps matches TRBD2 (5 bases). The CDR3 consists of 15 residues. Germline V lookup: CDR1 SGHTA, CDR2 FQGNSA. V shed 1 base and J shed 2 bases, with 6 bases lying between them. The CDR3 protein is CASSLVGAGANVLTF. Partial CDR3 DNA: TGTGCCAGCAGCTTAGTCGGGGCTGGGGCCAACGTC.

This clone showed up many times. The CDR3 end is not reached by the read, which stops 3 residues before it; the germline J gene fills it in. The rearrangement uses TRBV5-4 and TRBJ2-5, with 11 bases lining up with TRBD2. Germline CDR1 reads SGHNT; CDR2 reads YYREEE (reference sequence). This CDR3 region has 15 residues. The V segment lost 4 bases and the J segment 1 base; nucleotides outside the gene matches: 3. The DNA read from the CDR3 is TGTGCCAGCAGCATAGCGGGGGGGTTCCAAGAGACC. Translating it yields CASSIAGGFQET. The CDR3 as a whole reads CASSIAGGFQETQYF.